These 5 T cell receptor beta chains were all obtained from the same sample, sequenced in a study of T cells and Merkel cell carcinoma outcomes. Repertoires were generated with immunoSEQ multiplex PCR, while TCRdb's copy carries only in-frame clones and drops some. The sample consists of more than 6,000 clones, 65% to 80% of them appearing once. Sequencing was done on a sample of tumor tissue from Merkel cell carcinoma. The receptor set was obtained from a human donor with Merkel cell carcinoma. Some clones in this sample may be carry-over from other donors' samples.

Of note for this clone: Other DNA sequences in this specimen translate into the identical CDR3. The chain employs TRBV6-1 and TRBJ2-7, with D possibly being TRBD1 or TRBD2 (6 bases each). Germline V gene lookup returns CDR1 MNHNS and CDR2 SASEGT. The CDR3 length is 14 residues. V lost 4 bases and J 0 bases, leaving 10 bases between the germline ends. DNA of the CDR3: TGTGCCAGCAGTGTAGGGGGGTCCTCCTACGAGCAGTACTTC. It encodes CASSVGGSSYEQYF.

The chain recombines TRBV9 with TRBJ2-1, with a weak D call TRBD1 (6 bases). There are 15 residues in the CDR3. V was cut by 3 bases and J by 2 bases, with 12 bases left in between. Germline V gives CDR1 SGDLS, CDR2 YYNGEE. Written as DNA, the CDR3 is TGTGCCAGCAGCGATCGACAGGATGCCTACAATGAGCAGTTCTTC. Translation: CASSDRQDAYNEQFF.

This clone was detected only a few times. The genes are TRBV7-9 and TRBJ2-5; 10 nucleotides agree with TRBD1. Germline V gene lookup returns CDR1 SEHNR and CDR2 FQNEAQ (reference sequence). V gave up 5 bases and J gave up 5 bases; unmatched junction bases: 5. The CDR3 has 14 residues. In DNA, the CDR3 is TGTGCCAGCAGCAAGACAGGGGGCGAGGAGACCCAGTACTTC. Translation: CASSKTGGEETQYF.

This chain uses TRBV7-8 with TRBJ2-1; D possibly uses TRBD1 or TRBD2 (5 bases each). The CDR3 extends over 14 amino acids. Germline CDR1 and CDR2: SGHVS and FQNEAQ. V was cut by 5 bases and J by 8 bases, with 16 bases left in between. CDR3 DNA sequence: TGTGCCAGCAGCCCAGACCGTAGGGACGATGAGCAGTTCTTC. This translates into CASSPDRRDDEQFF.

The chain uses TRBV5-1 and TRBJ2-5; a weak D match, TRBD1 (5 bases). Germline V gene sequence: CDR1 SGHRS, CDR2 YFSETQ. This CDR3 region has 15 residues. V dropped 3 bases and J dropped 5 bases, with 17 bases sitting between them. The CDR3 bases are TGCGCCAGCAGCTCTCCAGGGTCCCCGAGGGAGACCCAGTACTTC. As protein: CASSSPGSPRETQYF. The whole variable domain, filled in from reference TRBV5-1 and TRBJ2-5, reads KAGVTQTPRYLIKTRGQQVTLSCSPISGHRSVSWYQQTPGQGLQFLFEYFSETQRNKGNFPGRFSGRQFSNSRSEMNVSTLELGDSALYLCASSSPGSPRETQYFGPGTRLLVL.